The 14 T cell receptor beta chains below come from one sample, sequenced in a study of T-cell reconstitution after alpha-beta-depleted transplantation in children. This sample's TCRbeta library carried unique molecular identifier barcodes. TCRdb re-called the PCR reads through MiXCR, storing one row per CDR3 protein. The sample carries approximately 210,000 distinct CDR3 sequences, 17% recorded once. The source material was PBMCs, mostly from graft donor cells, sampled 360 days after TCRalphabeta/CD19-depleted stem cell transplant. These TCRs come from a male patient aged 2-10 years who had a stem cell transplant for acute lymphoblastic leukemia, so the T cells may come from the graft donor.

This clonotype was observed a handful of times. The rearrangement uses TRBV7-9 and TRBJ1-6; D is perhaps TRBD1 (6 bases). Deletions cut 4 bases from V and 5 bases from J, with 9 bases between. Per the germline V gene, CDR1 is SEHNR and CDR2 is FQNEAQ (reference sequence). The CDR3 length is 14 residues. The CDR3 sequence: CASSYGQNNSPLHF. Here the CDR3 DNA reads TGTGCCAGCAGCTATGGACAGAATAATTCACCCCTCCACTTT.

This clonotype has just a few counts. The chain combines TRBV29-1 with TRBJ2-7; 9 nucleotides agree with TRBD1. V dropped 6 bases and J dropped 4; count of bases not matched to a gene: 10. CDR1 and CDR2 from the germline V gene are SQVTM and ANQGSEA. The CDR3 runs to 14 residues. This CDR3 reads CSVSQGAFLYEQYF. The CDR3 DNA is TGCAGCGTATCACAGGGGGCGTTTCTTTACGAGCAGTACTTC.

This chain joins TRBV30 and TRBJ2-3, with a weak D call TRBD2 (6 bases). The CDR3 is 13 residues long. Germline loops: CDR1 GTSNPN, CDR2 SVGIG (reference sequence). CDR3: CALGGVGTDTQYF. The CDR3 nucleotides are TGTGCTTTGGGCGGGGTTGGAACAGATACGCAGTATTTT.

CDR3 sequence: CASSTIGRGQNDNEQFF. The CDR3 bases are TGTGCCAGCAGTACGATTGGTAGGGGACAGAACGACAATGAGCAGTTCTTC. The V call is TRBV12-3 or TRBV12-4, the J call TRBJ2-1; 7 nucleotides align to TRBD1. This CDR3 contains 17 residues. Trimming at V came to 5 bases and at J to 5 bases, leaving 15 bases not matched to a gene.

This clonotype was detected many times. V and J are TRBV12-3 or TRBV12-4 and TRBJ2-7; TRBD1 matches 7 bases. There are 15 residues in the CDR3. V shed 8 bases and J 0 bases; nucleotides not matched to a gene: 10. CDR3 bases: TGTGCCAGCCGGAACCTGGGACAGACCTCCTACGAGCAGTACTTC. Translating gives CASRNLGQTSYEQYF.

The genes are TRBV6-1 and TRBJ2-3; weak D call: TRBD2 (6 bases). The V end was cut by 6 bases, the J end by 8 bases, with 24 bases between. CDR3 size: 16 residues. Germline V gene lookup returns CDR1 MNHNS and CDR2 SASEGT. The DNA of the CDR3 is TGTGCCAGCAGGCAGCCCGGGACTGCCCAAACCGGTACGCAGTATTTT. It encodes CASRQPGTAQTGTQYF.

The chain combines TRBV18 with TRBJ1-1; D might be TRBD1 (6 bases). Germline V gene data show CDR1 as KGHSH and CDR2 as LQKENI. This CDR3 has 14 amino acids. V was trimmed by 4 bases and J by 1 base, leaving 10 bases between them. DNA for the CDR3: TGTGCCAGCTCACGACAGGTTAGGAACACTGAAGCTTTCTTT. Translated, it gives CASSRQVRNTEAFF.

This clonotype was seen a handful of times. V usage is TRBV3-1 and J usage is TRBJ1-4, with a possible D match to TRBD1 (5 bases). The CDR3 is made up of 16 amino acids. The germline gives CDR1 LGHDT, CDR2 YNNKEL (reference sequence). Trimming took 4 bases from V and 4 from J, leaving 16 bases between them. The CDR3 here is CASSLLAGARNEKLFF. For the CDR3, the DNA is TGTGCCAGCAGCCTACTTGCTGGGGCCCGTAATGAAAAACTGTTTTTT.

This clonotype was seen only a few times. J is TRBJ2-3 and V is TRBV5-1; weak D call: TRBD1 (6 bases). The V end was cut by 1 base, the J end by 1 base, with 10 bases between. The CDR3 extends over 15 amino acids. Germline CDR1 and CDR2: SGHRS and YFSETQ. CDR3 in DNA: TGCGCCAGCAGCTTGTATTCAGGGGGCACAGATACGCAGTATTTT. This codes for CASSLYSGGTDTQYF.

This clonotype was found many times. This chain links TRBV5-1 with TRBJ2-7; D unresolved. Trimming removed 4 bases from V and 6 bases from J, with 14 bases in between. Germline CDR1 and CDR2: SGHRS and YFSETQ. This CDR3 has 13 amino acids. DNA for the CDR3: TGCGCCAGCAGCCTCAAGTCCGCTAGCGAGCAGTACTTC. Encoded protein: CASSLKSASEQYF.

The chain carries TRBV12-3 or TRBV12-4 and TRBJ1-1; D remains unclear. This CDR3 region has 18 residues. Between the trimmed V and J ends, which lost 3 bases and 2 bases, there was a span of 22 bases. The CDR3 loop is CASSLTVRGLKPNTEAFF. Written as DNA, the CDR3 is TGTGCCAGCAGTTTGACCGTACGGGGTTTGAAACCCAACACTGAAGCTTTCTTT.

In its sample, this clonotype was seen a few times. CDR3 residues: CASSLDSVAGELFF. CDR3 nucleotides: TGTGCCAGCAGCTTAGATAGTGTAGCCGGGGAGCTGTTTTTT. V gene TRBV7-2 combines with J gene TRBJ2-2; unclear D gene. V gave up 1 base and J gave up 6 bases, with 9 bases separating them. There are 14 residues in the CDR3. CDR1 and CDR2 (germline): SGHTA, FQGNSA.

V and J are TRBV5-4 and TRBJ1-2; TRBD1 might be the D (5 bases). CDR1 and CDR2 from the germline V gene are SGHNT and YYREEE (reference sequence). V was clipped by 1 base and J by 3 bases, with 25 bases between them. CDR3 length: 19 residues. The CDR3 is CASSLPTYPDVGEDYGYTF. CDR3 in DNA: TGTGCCAGCAGCTTGCCTACGTACCCCGACGTGGGGGAGGACTATGGCTACACCTTC.

V and J are TRBV12-3 or TRBV12-4 and TRBJ2-7; 7 bases are shared with TRBD1. The trim removed 6 bases at V and 3 bases at J, leaving 5 bases unmatched. CDR3 length equals 13 residues. The CDR3 region has the DNA TGTGCCAGCAGGGCGACAGGGATCTACGAGCAGTACTTC. Translating it yields CASRATGIYEQYF.